Listed below are T cell receptor beta chains from one sample, sequenced in a study of blood T cell repertoires in COVID-19. This table comes from immunoSEQ multiplex PCR, and its TCRdb copy is limited to in-frame clones, with some not included. The data show under 350,000 clones, with around 85% seen just once and around 4% held by the top ten. Sequencing was done on a sample of PBMCs or T cells enriched from blood (not recorded which). The receptors stem from a woman between 35 and 50 years old with acute COVID-19. CDR3s leave out the opening cysteine and the closing phenylalanine or tryptophan. Fields, in order: V gene, CDR3 protein.

TRBV27 | ASSLSAGEGYT
TRBV10-3 | AISESRGGNEQF
TRBV2 | ASTAGTESYPSGNTIY
TRBV7-3 | ASSFQQGAGYEQY
TRBV18 | ASSPGQGSNQPQH
TRBV18 | ASSPPGRGVVMNTEAF
TRBV7-2 | ASSPPPTSDTQY
TRBV2 | ASTSGATDTQY
TRBV4-3 | ASSLTPGSTNEKLF
TRBV11-3 | ASSLVAGGNTGELF
TRBV5-5 | ASSLVPAFEQY
TRBV15 | ATSRAAGGFYEQY
TRBV18 | ASSPSRSRGGDEQY
TRBV20-1 | SASVPLTGGKFSYEQY
TRBV5-4 | ASSFGGQFNQPQH
TRBV15 | ATSRGSYEQY
TRBV28 | ASSLYPGGSYGYT
TRBV10-1 | ASRRDRDTEAF
TRBV25-1 | ASAKTDTGELF
TRBV19 | ASSIDSPGANVLT
TRBV27 | ASRSWAGETQY
TRBV28 | ASRGALGTGFFAGELF
TRBV19 | ASSIHRSTNQPQH
TRBV6-5 | ASSLGTSGLGETQY
TRBV6-5 | ASGIGGYSGDTQY
TRBV24-1 | ASGPGQGYEQY
TRBV6-5 | ASRTGDTDTQY
TRBV4-2 | ASSQGRMRLAGEYNEQF
TRBV2 | ASSRETGGGGANVLT
TRBV3-1/TRBV3-2 | ASSPDPPRDRDTTNEKLF
TRBV12-5 | ASGLEGQGADQPQH
TRBV24-1 | ATSDPRDNYNEQF
TRBV12-3/TRBV12-4 | ASSYGGSYGYT
TRBV29-1 | SVEEGLLSSGNTIY
TRBV6-2/TRBV6-3 | ASSYSSAGAYEQY
TRBV6-2/TRBV6-3 | ASSPRGEGEAF
TRBV28 | ASSPIAGGPSNEQF
TRBV19 | ASSSLGVANYGYT
TRBV15 | ATSTARGAGGNQPQH
TRBV21-1 | ASSPQGGRRLANYGYT
TRBV18 | ASSRPGQGTDTQY
TRBV12-3/TRBV12-4 | ASNWRGEQF
TRBV20-1 | SAVRGETQY
TRBV5-5 | ASSAVWTGRNIQY
TRBV10-3 | AISPTNRDSNTEAF
TRBV9 | ASSVGGGGINEQF
TRBV6-2/TRBV6-3 | ASSSGTGGSWNEKLF
TRBV5-1 | ASSLMGTSHTDTQY
TRBV5-1 | ASSLGQGLINEKLF
TRBV21-1 | ASSPPGQGVGEQY
TRBV7-9 | ASSLIMETEAF
TRBV28 | ASRQAPSGGFPYEQY
TRBV6-5 | ASSAHLATNEKLF